The 17 T cell receptor beta chains below were found in one sample sequenced in a study of T cell repertoires in cytomegalovirus infection (dated by TCRdb to about 2019). TCRdb lists the instrument as Illumina HiSeq 1500. TCRdb took the public reads, trimmed them with fastp at Q25, ran MiXCR for clone calling and kept in-frame beta chains. For every CDR3 protein sequence, its rows merge into one entry that carries the most common genes and DNA. This sample is represented by 100,000 to 150,000 distinct CDR3 sequences; 8% to 9% of them were singletons. The top ten clones comprise about a tenth of the sample. The sample consisted of PBMCs. These receptors were obtained from a human donor in good health (CMV status not recorded). Some clones in this sample may be carry-over from other donors' samples.

Comment on this clonotype: This could be a read error, since a much larger clone is one nucleotide away. The V call is TRBV7-3, the J call TRBJ2-2; perhaps D is TRBD1 or TRBD2 (5 bases each). The V gene lost 5 bases and the J gene lost 9 bases, with 13 bases spanning the gap. This CDR3 has 13 residues. Germline V gives CDR1 SGHTA, CDR2 FQGTGA. DNA for the CDR3: TGTGCCAGCAGCCCCTTGGGACCCCGGGAGCTGTTTTTT. The encoded protein is CASSPLGPRELFF.

This clonotype was seen repeatedly, ten times or more. The gene calls are TRBV14 and TRBJ2-1; D call uncertain. Germline-derived CDR1 and CDR2 are SGHDN and FVKESK. CDR3 length: 16 residues. The V end lost 3 bases, the J end lost 4 bases, and 16 bases lay between the germline ends. The CDR3 bases are TGTGCCAGCAGCCAGTTTTCCGGGCAGGTTTACAATGAGCAGTTCTTC. As protein: CASSQFSGQVYNEQFF.

V gene TRBV5-1 combines with J gene TRBJ2-7; D possibly corresponds to TRBD2 (5 bases). Germline lookup yields CDR1 SGHRS and CDR2 YFSETQ. CDR3 length: 14 amino acids. V lost 0 bases and J lost 1, with 8 bases in between. CDR3 in amino acids: CASSLDTSSYEQYF. CDR3 in DNA: TGCGCCAGCAGCTTGGATACTAGTTCCTACGAGCAGTACTTC.

This clonotype was counted at least ten times. The chain couples TRBV11-2 to TRBJ2-5; 7 nucleotides agree with TRBD1. Germline values: CDR1 SGHAT, CDR2 FQNNGV. The CDR3 runs 16 residues. The junction had 11 bases not matched to a gene; V was cut back by 5 bases and J by 2 bases. The CDR3 DNA follows: TGTGCCAGCAGCCGGACCCGGGACAGCCGTCAAGAGACCCAGTACTTC. Encoded protein: CASSRTRDSRQETQYF.

This clonotype appeared many times. V and J are TRBV7-2 and TRBJ2-3; a weak D match, TRBD1 (5 bases). The V gene's germline CDR1 is SGHTA and CDR2 FQGNSA. The CDR3 contains 15 residues. Trimming removed 2 bases from V and 2 bases from J, with 11 bases in between. The CDR3 DNA is TGTGCCAGCAGCTTATTGGGGCAGTCCACAGATACGCAGTATTTT. It codes for CASSLLGQSTDTQYF.

This clonotype was counted ten times or more. The chain combines TRBV6-5 with TRBJ1-2, with D unclear. CDR3 length equals 15 residues. The germline CDR1 and CDR2 sequences are MNHEY and SVGAGI. Trimming took 7 bases from V and 4 from J, leaving 19 bases between them. CDR3 sequence reads: CASNPWVEGTYGYTF. The DNA of the CDR3 is TGTGCCAGCAACCCCTGGGTGGAGGGCACCTATGGCTACACCTTC.

This clonotype was detected many times. The J gene is TRBJ1-1, the V gene TRBV5-6; D remains unclear. Germline CDR1 SGHDT, CDR2 YYEEEE. V lost 2 bases and J lost 8, with 10 bases in between. The CDR3 is 12 residues long. The CDR3 DNA reads TGTGCCAGCAGCTTAGTCAGGACCGAAGCTTTCTTT. Translation: CASSLVRTEAFF.

This clonotype was seen repeatedly, ten times or more. V and J are TRBV29-1 and TRBJ1-5; D gene ambiguous. Per germline, CDR1 SQVTM and CDR2 ANQGSEA. Deletions cut 4 bases from V and 1 base from J, with 8 bases between. The length of the CDR3 is 13 residues. Here the CDR3 reads CSVVADSNQPQHF. CDR3 nucleotide sequence: TGCAGCGTTGTGGCAGACAGCAATCAGCCCCAGCATTTT.

V usage is TRBV29-1 and J usage is TRBJ1-1; no definite D call. This CDR3 is 9 amino acids long. Trimming stripped 3 bases from V and 8 bases from J, with 4 bases between. The germline V gene has CDR1 SQVTM and CDR2 ANQGSEA. The DNA for the CDR3 is TGCAGCGTTGACGAGGAAGCTTTCTTT. It yields the protein CSVDEEAFF.

This clonotype was counted at least ten times. V gene TRBV4-2 combines with J gene TRBJ1-4; possibly TRBD1 for D (5 bases). V shed 2 bases and J shed 2 bases, with 30 bases lying between them. The CDR3 contains 22 residues. Looked up from germline, CDR1 is LGHNA and CDR2 is YNFKEQ. CDR3 sequence (DNA): TGTGCCAGCAGCCAAAAGAGGGGAGTCCCCGCGGAGAAGACTTCGACTAATGAAAAACTGTTTTTT. Residues: CASSQKRGVPAEKTSTNEKLFF.

The table lists this clonotype with many counts. The chain combines TRBV18 with TRBJ2-3; TRBD1 aligns across 9 bases. Looked up from germline, CDR1 is KGHSH and CDR2 is LQKENI. CDR3 length: 16 amino acids. The trim removed 3 bases at V and 4 bases at J, leaving 8 bases unmatched. CDR3 nucleotide sequence: TGTGCCAGCTCACCGCGGGACAGGGACTGGTCAGATACGCAGTATTTT. Its protein product is CASSPRDRDWSDTQYF.

This clonotype was seen a handful of times. The V and J genes are TRBV19 and TRBJ1-5; D is unresolved. CDR3 size: 14 residues. Germline loops: CDR1 LNHDA, CDR2 SQIVND (reference sequence). Trimming stripped 4 bases from V and 8 bases from J, with 15 bases between. CDR3 DNA: TGTGCCAGTAGTAACCCGACGGAGGAGGAGCCCCAGCATTTT. Residues: CASSNPTEEEPQHF. Variable domain in full (rest from reference TRBV19 and TRBJ1-5): DGGITQSPKYLFRKEGQNVTLSCEQNLNHDAMYWYRQDPGQGLRLIYYSQIVNDFQKGDIAEGYSVSREKKESFPLTVTSAQKNPTAFYLCASSNPTEEEPQHFGDGTRLSIL.

This clonotype was counted many times. V usage is TRBV2 and J usage is TRBJ1-5; no clear D gene. The CDR3 sequence is 14 residues long. The V end lost 4 bases, the J end lost 2 bases, and 9 bases lay between the germline ends. CDR1 and CDR2 from the germline V gene are SNHLY and FYNNEI. In DNA form, the CDR3 reads TGTGCCAGCAGTGTGTTCGGGGGCAATCAGCCCCAGCATTTT. The encoded protein is CASSVFGGNQPQHF.

This clonotype has a count of ten or more. The V gene is TRBV6-6, the J gene TRBJ2-7, with a tentative D call TRBD2 (7 bases). The V gene lost 2 bases and the J gene lost 4 bases, with 12 bases spanning the gap. Per the germline V gene, CDR1 is MNHNY and CDR2 is SVGAGI (reference sequence). The CDR3 runs 14 residues. CDR3 nucleotides: TGTGCCAGCAGTTACGGGGGGGCGTCGTACGAGCAGTACTTC. This encodes CASSYGGASYEQYF.

Many counts were recorded for this clonotype. This chain joins TRBV19 and TRBJ2-1; 9 nucleotides match TRBD1. CDR1 is LNHDA and CDR2 is SQIVND in the germline V gene (reference sequence). The CDR3 length is 14 residues. This CDR3 reads CATSGQGKGNEQFF. In DNA form, the CDR3 reads TGTGCTACCTCGGGACAGGGTAAGGGCAATGAGCAGTTCTTC.

This clonotype was detected many times. The chain combines TRBV7-8 with TRBJ2-5; 7 bases are shared with TRBD2. The CDR3 runs 16 residues. Trimming cost V 2 bases and J 5 bases; bases outside gene matches: 11. CDR1 is SGHVS and CDR2 is FQNEAQ in the germline V gene. CDR3 sequence: CASSLSGGGPRETQYF. The DNA for the CDR3 is TGTGCCAGCAGCTTAAGCGGCGGGGGACCCCGGGAGACCCAGTACTTC.

This clonotype was seen repeatedly, ten times or more. The V gene is TRBV6-6, the J gene TRBJ2-2; 8 bases agree with TRBD1. The CDR3 extends over 14 amino acids. Germline CDR1 is MNHNY and CDR2 is SVGAGI (reference sequence). The ends lost 7 bases at V and 4 bases at J; junction bases unmatched: 5. The CDR3 DNA is TGTGCCAGCACCATGACAGGGGTCACCGGGGAGCTGTTTTTT. The encoded protein is CASTMTGVTGELFF.